The source of this T cell receptor (beta chain) is a study of low-dose radiotherapy and immunotherapy resistance in tumors. The overall study: Patients took aspirin 300 mg by mouth once daily. This continued for four cycles, starting on cycle 1 day 1.

A note on this clonotype: Given a far larger clone just one base away, this is likely a sequencing read error.

Noted time point: before trial treatment. Donors, who were enrolled in a single-arm phase I dose-escalation trial, received nivolumab, ipilimumab, aspirin, low-dose cyclophosphamide and low-dose radiotherapy. CDR3 length: 16 residues. Per the germline V gene, CDR1 is ENHRY and CDR2 is SYGVKD. V shed 3 bases and J shed 3 bases, with 15 bases lying between them. Primers used for first-strand cDNA, a TRAV- and TRBV-specific set, covered both alpha and beta chains. Over approximately 20 PCR cycles, TCRs were amplified from a constant-region primer and V-primer adapter. TCRdb passed the reads through MiXCR, listing each CDR3 protein once. The table shows over 70,000 distinct CDR3 sequences, with roughly 30% occurring only once.

The source is a female donor with ovarian cancer. Material: PBMCs, obtained before treatment. The chain has TRBV10-3 and TRBJ2-1; D perhaps matches TRBD1 (6 bases). CDR3 sequence reads: CAISDSGQSLYNEQFF. DNA for the CDR3: TGTGCCATCAGTGACTCTGGACAGAGCCTCTACAATGAGCAGTTCTTC.